This is a list of T cell receptor beta chains from one sample in a study of T cell responses to AZD1222 COVID-19 vaccine. Only in-frame clones appear in the TCRdb table, and some are missing; sequencing was by immunoSEQ multiplex PCR. The sample includes around 130,000 clones, over 85% of them seen just once. The specimen was peripheral blood, collected 28 days after the second AZD1222 dose. Every receptor here comes from an adult who received the AZD1222 COVID-19 vaccine. The CDR3 runs from the conserved cysteine through the conserved F or W. D genes are given only for firm matches. Rows give clone size only sometimes, using once, few, many, or a class for an expanded clone.

D,size,V,J,DNA,CDR3
-,-,TRBV10-3,TRBJ1-5,TGTGCCATCAGTGAGGCGAGAGGTGTCGGGGATCAGCCCCAGCATTTT,CAISEARGVGDQPQHF
TRBD2,-,TRBV24-1,TRBJ2-1,TGTGCCACCAGTGAGTCCCTAGCGGGAGAGCTCAATGAGCAGTTCTTC,CATSESLAGELNEQFF
-,-,TRBV9,TRBJ2-2,TGTGCCAGCAGCCCCCACCCTAGCGCACGAACCGGGGAGCTGTTTTTT,CASSPHPSARTGELFF
TRBD1,-,TRBV19,TRBJ1-5,TGTGCCAGTAGTACGGACAGGCCCAATCAGCCCCAGCATTTT,CASSTDRPNQPQHF
-,-,TRBV2,TRBJ1-6,TGTGCCAGCAGTTTCAGAAATTCACCCCTCCACTTT,CASSFRNSPLHF
-,-,TRBV5-1,TRBJ2-7,TGCGCCAGCAGCTTGTCCGGAGCGCCCGGCGAGCAGTACTTC,CASSLSGAPGEQYF
TRBD2,-,TRBV19,TRBJ2-1,TGTGCCAGTAGTATGGGACTAGCGGGAGTGGGGGAGCAGTTCTTC,CASSMGLAGVGEQFF
TRBD2,once,TRBV14,TRBJ2-1,TGTGCCAGCAGCCCTTGGCTAGCGGGAGGGCCCCCGGTCAATGAGCAGTTCTTC,CASSPWLAGGPPVNEQFF
TRBD1,-,TRBV19,TRBJ1-6,TGTGCCAGTAGTTCCGGGACAGGGCACTCACCCCTCCACTTT,CASSSGTGHSPLHF
-,-,TRBV12-5,TRBJ2-3,TGTGCTAGTGGTTCCCCCGCCGGCGCAGATACGCAGTATTTT,CASGSPAGADTQYF
-,-,TRBV27,TRBJ2-1,TGTGCCAGCACTGCAGGTGTTTTCGATGAGCAGTTCTTC,CASTAGVFDEQFF
-,-,TRBV30,TRBJ2-7,TGTGCCTGGAGGGGTTCGGGCGAGCAGTACTTC,CAWRGSGEQYF
-,-,TRBV7-2,TRBJ1-1,TGTGCCAGCAGCATGCGACTTGAAGCTTTCTTT,CASSMRLEAFF
TRBD2,-,TRBV24-1,TRBJ2-1,TGTGCCACCGGGAGGGAAAGGACTAGCGGGATATCCTACAATGAGCAGTTCTTC,CATGRERTSGISYNEQFF
TRBD2,-,TRBV6-5,TRBJ2-5,TGTGCCAGCAGTTCACTAGCGGGGCTCCAAGAGACCCAGTACTTC,CASSSLAGLQETQYF
TRBD2,once,TRBV11-2,TRBJ2-3,TGTGCCAGCAGCTCGGGACTAGCGGGAGGAGATACGCAGTATTTT,CASSSGLAGGDTQYF
-,-,TRBV28,TRBJ2-3,TGTGCCAGCCTGGAGGGGGGCAGCACAGATACGCAGTATTTT,CASLEGGSTDTQYF
-,-,TRBV20-1,TRBJ1-3,TGCAGTGCTAGTTCCGGTACAAACACCATATATTTT,CSASSGTNTIYF
-,-,TRBV5-1,TRBJ1-1,TGCGCCAGCAGCTTGGGAATTGGGGCTTCGAGCACTGAAGCTTTCTTT,CASSLGIGASSTEAFF
TRBD1,-,TRBV7-2,TRBJ1-1,TGTGCCAGCAGCTTTCGCCCACAGGGGATGGGCACTGAAGCTTTCTTT,CASSFRPQGMGTEAFF
-,-,TRBV7-9,TRBJ1-4,TGTGCCAGCAGCTTGAAACCTAATGAAAAACTGTTTTTT,CASSLKPNEKLFF
-,-,TRBV29-1,TRBJ2-5,TGCAGCGTTGTTGGGCAAGAGACCCAGTACTTC,CSVVGQETQYF
TRBD1,-,TRBV7-3,TRBJ2-5,TGTGCCAGCAGCCTAGGGACAGCCGGAGAGACCCAGTACTTC,CASSLGTAGETQYF
-,-,TRBV7-8,TRBJ2-5,TGTGCCAGCAGCCCCCTCGGAGGAAAAGAGACCCAGTACTTC,CASSPLGGKETQYF
TRBD2,-,TRBV11-2,TRBJ2-3,TGTGCCAGCAGCGTGAGCGGGAGGGCCACAGATACGCAGTATTTT,CASSVSGRATDTQYF
-,once,TRBV21-1,TRBJ2-5,TGTGCCAGCAGCAAAGAACGGGAGACCCAGTACTTC,CASSKERETQYF
-,few,TRBV11-2,TRBJ2-2,TGTGCCAGCAGCTTAGCAGGGAGAAACACCGGGGAGCTGTTTTTT,CASSLAGRNTGELFF
TRBD1,-,TRBV3-1/TRBV3-2,TRBJ2-6,TGTGCCAGTACCGGGACAGTTTTGAAAGGGGCCAACGTCCTGACTTTC,CASTGTVLKGANVLTF
TRBD2,-,TRBV4-2,TRBJ2-7,TGTGCCAGCAGCCAAACGACTAGCGGGAACTACGAGCAGTACTTC,CASSQTTSGNYEQYF
TRBD1,-,TRBV7-2,TRBJ2-2,TGTGCCAGCAGCTGGGCCGGGACAGGGAACACCGGGGAGCTGTTTTTT,CASSWAGTGNTGELFF
-,-,TRBV28,TRBJ2-7,TGTGCCAGCAGCCAACAGGCCTACGAGCAGTACTTC,CASSQQAYEQYF
TRBD2,-,TRBV6-4,TRBJ2-3,TGTGCCAGCAGTGGGACTAGCGGGGATACGCAGTATTTT,CASSGTSGDTQYF
-,-,TRBV10-3,TRBJ1-1,TGTGCCATCAGTCCGGGACCGATGAACACTGAAGCTTTCTTT,CAISPGPMNTEAFF
-,-,TRBV15,TRBJ1-1,TGTGCCACCAGCTATACTCTGGGTACGACTGAAGCTTTCTTT,CATSYTLGTTEAFF
TRBD1,-,TRBV7-2,TRBJ2-4,TGTGCCAGCAGGGACAGGGTCAATCCCATTCAGTACTTC,CASRDRVNPIQYF
-,once,TRBV5-6,TRBJ1-5,TGTGCCAGCAGCCCGGACCGCGGAAGCAATCAGCCCCAGCATTTT,CASSPDRGSNQPQHF
-,-,TRBV27,TRBJ1-5,TGTGCCAGCAGCCCACTCACAGTGGGGGGGCCCCAGCATTTT,CASSPLTVGGPQHF
TRBD1,-,TRBV3-1/TRBV3-2,TRBJ1-1,TGTGCCAGCAGCGCCGATCCACAGGGGCCTTTGAACACTGAAGCTTTCTTT,CASSADPQGPLNTEAFF
-,-,TRBV21-1,TRBJ1-3,TGTGCCAGCAGCAAAGGACAGGGTGGAAACACCATATATTTT,CASSKGQGGNTIYF
TRBD2,-,TRBV7-3,TRBJ2-7,TGTGCCAGCAGCTTCTTAGCGGGGGGGTGGCACGAGCAGTACTTC,CASSFLAGGWHEQYF
-,-,TRBV19,TRBJ1-1,TGTGCCAGTACCCCCGGACCCCAGGGAAGTGAAGCTTTCTTT,CASTPGPQGSEAFF